These 29 T cell receptor beta chains share one sample of origin, sequenced in a study of cytotoxic CD8 clonotypes in ibrutinib-treated CLL. Repertoires were generated with immunoSEQ multiplex PCR, while TCRdb's copy carries only in-frame clones and drops some. There are over 200,000 clones in the sample; approximately 75% occur only once, and roughly 10% lies in the top ten. The sequencing here drew on PBMCs, taken after 12 months of ibrutinib treatment. The receptors shown here come from a human donor with chronic lymphocytic leukemia.

The chain is built from TRBV5-1 and TRBJ1-1; a possible D gene is TRBD1 (5 bases). The germline V and J ends were trimmed by 4 bases and 7 bases, with 11 bases remaining between them. The CDR3 runs to 12 residues. Germline CDR1 SGHRS, CDR2 YFSETQ. The CDR3 sequence: CASSEQGYEAFF. The CDR3 DNA sequence: TGCGCCAGCAGCGAGCAGGGTTATGAAGCTTTCTTT.

The chain has TRBV18 and TRBJ1-4; 8 bases agree with TRBD1. There are 16 residues in the CDR3. CDR1 is KGHSH and CDR2 is LQKENI in the germline V gene. Unmatched junction bases numbered 9, after V lost 3 bases and J lost 6 bases. The CDR3 here is CASSPGATGVDEKLFF. CDR3 sequence (DNA): TGTGCCAGCTCACCGGGGGCGACAGGGGTAGATGAAAAACTGTTTTTT.

The rearrangement links TRBV15 to TRBJ2-5, with TRBD2 identical over 9 bases. The last part of the DNA fits TRBJ2-7 better; the J call may be wrong. This CDR3 is 14 amino acids long. The germline gives CDR1 LNHNV, CDR2 YYDKDF (reference sequence). Here the CDR3 DNA reads TGTGCCACCAGCCCGGGACTAGCAGAGTACGAGCAGTACTTC. Amino acids: CATSPGLAEYEQYF.

The chain uses TRBV20-1 and TRBJ1-6; no clear D gene. Trimming stripped 6 bases from V and 13 bases from J, with 10 bases between. CDR3 length equals 10 residues. CDR1 is DFQATT, CDR2 SNEGSKA, per germline (reference sequence). The CDR3 DNA reads as TGCAGTGCCGAGGGTTACCCCCTCCACTTT. Translating it yields CSAEGYPLHF.

This chain joins TRBV11-3 and TRBJ1-1, with D unclear. The CDR3 runs to 13 residues. The V end was cut by 5 bases, the J end by 3 bases, with 10 bases between. Germline loops: CDR1 SGHNT, CDR2 YENEEA. The CDR3 protein is CASSPGGDTEAFF. CDR3 nucleotides: TGTGCCAGCAGCCCAGGTGGGGACACTGAAGCTTTCTTT.

V is TRBV18 and J is TRBJ2-7; 9 bases fit TRBD2. CDR1 is KGHSH and CDR2 is LQKENI in the germline V gene. The trim removed 5 bases at V and 5 bases at J, leaving 4 bases unmatched. CDR3 size: 13 residues. This CDR3 reads CASSVAGGHEQYF. In nucleotides, the CDR3 is TGTGCCAGCTCAGTGGCGGGAGGGCACGAGCAGTACTTC.

The chain recombines TRBV5-1 with TRBJ1-1; 8 bases map to TRBD1. V lost 4 bases to trimming and J lost 4 bases; unmatched junction nucleotides: 6. This CDR3 comprises 14 residues. Germline lookup yields CDR1 SGHRS and CDR2 YFSETQ. The CDR3 loop reads CASSVIQGGTEAFF. For the CDR3, the DNA is TGCGCCAGCAGCGTTATACAGGGGGGCACTGAAGCTTTCTTT.

This clone was seen only a few times. The chain joins TRBV14 to TRBJ2-7; D uncertain. V lost 3 bases and J lost 5, with 26 bases in between. The germline V gene encodes CDR1 SGHDN and CDR2 FVKESK. This CDR3 is built from 18 residues. The CDR3 reads CASSHQERPPGPEHEQYF. For the CDR3, the DNA is TGTGCCAGCAGCCACCAAGAGAGGCCCCCGGGCCCGGAGCACGAGCAGTACTTC.

The chain employs TRBV4-1 and TRBJ1-5, with D possibly matching TRBD1 (6 bases). The CDR3 spans 14 residues. Per the germline V gene, CDR1 is MGHRA and CDR2 is YSYEKL. V gave up 4 bases and J gave up 7 bases, with 14 bases separating them. CDR3 DNA: TGCGCCAGCAGCCGGCCCGGACAGATCCAGCCCCAGCATTTT. This sequence encodes CASSRPGQIQPQHF.

The chain is built from TRBV19 and TRBJ2-7; D is possibly TRBD2 (6 bases). The CDR3 is made up of 15 amino acids. Germline loops: CDR1 LNHDA, CDR2 SQIVND (reference sequence). Trimming left V 4 bases short and J 2 bases short, with 15 bases between. CDR3 amino acids: CASSKEGGGTYEQYF. The CDR3 region has the DNA TGTGCCAGTAGTAAGGAGGGTGGCGGAACCTACGAGCAGTACTTC.

This chain connects TRBV7-9 to TRBJ2-6; D is ambiguous. Deletions cut 4 bases from V and 2 bases from J, with 9 bases between. The CDR3 is 15 amino acids. Looked up from germline, CDR1 is SEHNR and CDR2 is FQNEAQ (reference sequence). The CDR3 sequence is CASSSPVAGANVLTF. The DNA for the CDR3 is TGTGCCAGCAGCTCCCCCGTGGCTGGGGCCAACGTCCTGACTTTC.

V usage is TRBV9 and J usage is TRBJ2-7; perhaps TRBD2 as D (5 bases). This CDR3 region has 14 residues. Trimming shortened V by 0 bases and J by 2 bases, and 9 bases separated the two germline ends. CDR1 and CDR2 from the germline V gene are SGDLS and YYNGEE. The CDR3 here is CASSVGGAAYEQYF. The DNA for the CDR3 is TGTGCCAGCAGCGTAGGGGGAGCGGCCTACGAGCAGTACTTC.

This chain connects TRBV5-1 to TRBJ2-7; weak D call: TRBD1 (6 bases). In germline, CDR1 is SGHRS, CDR2 YFSETQ. The CDR3 is made up of 13 amino acids. The germline V and J ends were trimmed by 5 bases and 4 bases, with 13 bases remaining between them. CDR3: CASRQGEKYEQYF. The CDR3 DNA reads as TGCGCCAGCAGACAGGGCGAAAAATACGAGCAGTACTTC.

The chain has TRBV5-1 and TRBJ2-5, with D unresolved. CDR3 length equals 13 residues. The germline V gene has CDR1 SGHRS and CDR2 YFSETQ. Between the trimmed V and J ends, which lost 5 bases and 1 base, there was a span of 9 bases. The CDR3 DNA is TGCGCCAGCAGACATCCGGCCCAAGAGACCCAGTACTTC. It specifies CASRHPAQETQYF.

The chain has TRBV25-1 and TRBJ1-2; D is undetermined. Trimming removed 8 bases at V and 2 bases at J, with 6 bases between. This CDR3 region has 11 residues. Germline CDR1 and CDR2: MGHDK and SYGVNS. The CDR3 DNA reads TGTGCCAGCTCAGACAACTATGGCTACACCTTC. This gives the protein CASSDNYGYTF.

The V call is TRBV10-3, the J call TRBJ1-6; tentatively, D is TRBD1 (5 bases). The germline CDR1 and CDR2 sequences are ENHRY and SYGVKD. The CDR3 length is 18 residues. CDR3 sequence reads: CASSIDVGGSSYNSPLHF. CDR3 DNA sequence: TGTGCGAGCAGCATTGATGTTGGGGGGAGCTCCTATAATTCACCCCTCCACTTT.

This chain links TRBV6-5 with TRBJ2-5; TRBD2 is a possible D gene (5 bases). Per germline, CDR1 MNHEY and CDR2 SVGAGI. The CDR3 sequence is 12 residues long. V shed 7 bases and J shed 3 bases, with 9 bases lying between them. In DNA, the CDR3 is TGTGCCAGCACTAGCCCGGAAGAGACCCAGTACTTC. Translation gives CASTSPEETQYF.

The chain combines TRBV7-9 with TRBJ2-7; TRBD1 matches at 10 bases. J gave up 3 bases and V 5 bases, and 10 bases lay outside the gene matches. CDR3 length equals 16 residues. Germline V gives CDR1 SEHNR, CDR2 FQNEAQ (reference sequence). CDR3 protein: CASSPTSGTGVYEQYF. The CDR3 region has the DNA TGTGCCAGCAGCCCCACATCCGGGACAGGGGTCTACGAGCAGTACTTC.

The chain has TRBV6-6 and TRBJ2-2; no clear D. CDR3 length equals 15 residues. The V and J ends lost 5 bases and 2 bases respectively, with 12 bases between them. CDR1 is MNHNY, CDR2 SVGAGI, per germline (reference sequence). CDR3 in amino acids: CASSPSPLNTGELFF. The CDR3 DNA reads as TGTGCCAGCAGTCCCTCACCGTTAAACACCGGGGAGCTGTTTTTT.

This clone has just one count. The rearrangement links TRBV19 to TRBJ2-1, with 8 nucleotides matching TRBD1. J was trimmed by 6 bases and V by 7 bases; bases with no gene match: 11. The CDR3 extends over 15 amino acids. The germline V gene has CDR1 LNHDA and CDR2 SQIVND (reference sequence). The CDR3 is CASTYTGQGINEQFF. As DNA, the CDR3 is TGTGCCAGTACCTATACAGGACAGGGAATCAATGAGCAGTTCTTC.

The V gene is TRBV20-1, the J gene TRBJ1-2; D remains unclear. V lost 6 bases and J 1 base, leaving 6 bases between the germline ends. This CDR3 spans 11 amino acids. CDR1 and CDR2 (germline): DFQATT, SNEGSKA (reference sequence). DNA for the CDR3: TGCAGTGCGTACAGTAACTATGGCTACACCTTC. Translation: CSAYSNYGYTF.

The chain carries TRBV2 and TRBJ1-6; no firm D call. Trimming pared 3 bases from V and 13 bases from J, leaving 10 bases between. The CDR3 consists of 12 residues. Germline assignment: CDR1 SNHLY and CDR2 FYNNEI. The CDR3 DNA follows: TGTGCCAGCAGTGATAACCGAACCCCCCTCCACTTT. Its protein is CASSDNRTPLHF.

The chain carries TRBV27 and TRBJ2-3, with D perhaps assigned TRBD1 or TRBD2 (5 bases each). CDR3 size: 15 residues. Germline V gives CDR1 MNHEY, CDR2 SMNVEV (reference sequence). The ends were cut back, 3 bases at V and 3 bases at J, with 13 bases in the middle. CDR3 in amino acids: CASSLWQGGTDTQYF. The DNA for the CDR3 is TGTGCCAGCAGTTTGTGGCAGGGCGGGACAGATACGCAGTATTTT.

This chain links TRBV11-3 with TRBJ2-1; D may be TRBD1 (5 bases). Trimming removed 3 bases at V and 5 bases at J, with 14 bases between. Germline V CDR1 and CDR2: SGHNT, YENEEA. The CDR3 contains 15 residues. CDR3: CASSFGSQGDNEQFF. The CDR3 region has the DNA TGTGCCAGCAGCTTCGGTTCGCAGGGCGACAATGAGCAGTTCTTC.

This clone was recorded a few times. The chain links TRBV10-1 to TRBJ2-5, with TRBD1 matching over 8 bases. V gave up 6 bases and J gave up 2 bases; unmatched junction bases: 8. CDR1 is WNHNN and CDR2 is SYGVQD in the germline V gene (reference sequence). This CDR3 spans 15 amino acids. The CDR3: CASSVGRQGQETQYF. CDR3 in DNA: TGCGCCAGCAGCGTCGGGCGACAGGGGCAAGAGACCCAGTACTTC.

The genes are TRBV2 and TRBJ2-7; D gene unclear. With 4 bases removed from V and 4 bases from J, the gap between germline ends came to 11 bases. The CDR3 has 13 amino acids. Germline CDR1 reads SNHLY; CDR2 reads FYNNEI. For the CDR3, the DNA is TGTGCCAGCAGTGGAGTCGGGCTTTACGAGCAGTACTTC. This encodes CASSGVGLYEQYF.

The rearrangement uses TRBV27 and TRBJ1-1, with D unresolved. The CDR3 totals 13 residues. Germline V gives CDR1 MNHEY, CDR2 SMNVEV (reference sequence). Trimming shortened V by 4 bases and J by 1 base, and 7 bases separated the two germline ends. CDR3 nucleotide sequence: TGTGCCAGCAGTTCAAAGGCGAACACTGAAGCTTTCTTT. This codes for CASSSKANTEAFF.

This CDR3 is CSVELGRGGFEQFF. CDR3 in DNA: TGCAGCGTTGAACTCGGGCGGGGGGGCTTTGAGCAGTTCTTC. The V call is TRBV29-1, the J call TRBJ2-1; 9 bases align to TRBD2. Trimming cost V 2 bases and J 9 bases; bases outside gene matches: 8. CDR3 length: 14 amino acids. CDR1 and CDR2 (germline): SQVTM, ANQGSEA.

The chain couples TRBV6-5 to TRBJ2-7; the D gene is possibly TRBD2 (5 bases). From germline, CDR1 is MNHEY and CDR2 SVGAGI. V gave up 7 bases and J gave up 2 bases, with 15 bases separating them. CDR3 size: 14 residues. The CDR3 DNA sequence: TGTGCCAGCACCCCCGGAGCGGATCCCTACGAGCAGTACTTC. This codes for CASTPGADPYEQYF.